A selection of T cell receptor beta chains follows, all from one sample in a study of cytotoxic CD8 clonotypes in ibrutinib-treated CLL. Here immunoSEQ multiplex PCR was the method, and the copy in TCRdb shows in-frame clones only, minus some. The sample contains some 200,000 clones, 75% to 80% of which appear only once. The source material was PBMCs, sampled after 12 months of ibrutinib treatment. The source of these receptors is a human donor with chronic lymphocytic leukemia. Both conserved end residues are part of each CDR3. The D gene is left open where the match is weak. Size is omitted from some rows. Given values are once, few, many or a class for expanded clones.

size,D,V,J,CDR3,DNA
NA,NA,TRBV5-1,TRBJ1-1,CASSLARGFERNTEAFF,TGCGCCAGCAGCTTGGCCCGGGGGTTTGAGAGGAACACTGAAGCTTTCTTT
NA,TRBD2,TRBV5-4,TRBJ2-5,CASSLVLSGGETQYF,TGTGCCAGCAGCTTGGTTCTTAGCGGGGGCGAGACCCAGTACTTC
NA,TRBD2,TRBV4-1,TRBJ2-1,CANSQQAGALPNEQFF,TGCGCCAACAGCCAACAAGCGGGAGCCTTGCCCAATGAGCAGTTCTTC
NA,NA,TRBV30,TRBJ2-5,CAWSVMVGETQYF,TGTGCCTGGAGTGTAATGGTAGGGGAGACCCAGTACTTC
NA,NA,TRBV18,TRBJ2-1,CASSPRRGDNEQFF,TGTGCCAGCTCACCACGGCGAGGGGACAATGAGCAGTTCTTC
NA,NA,TRBV5-1,TRBJ2-7,CASSLGRPYEQYF,TGCGCCAGCAGCTTGGGCAGACCCTACGAGCAGTACTTC
NA,NA,TRBV5-6,TRBJ1-3,CASSFGGSSGNTIYF,TGTGCCAGCAGCTTCGGCGGGTCCTCTGGAAACACCATATATTTT
NA,NA,TRBV5-4,TRBJ2-7,CASSPIPSSYEQYF,TGTGCCAGCAGCCCGATCCCAAGCTCCTACGAGCAGTACTTC
few,TRBD1,TRBV9,TRBJ2-7,CASSPIAGTGGLYF,TGTGCCAGCAGCCCAATAGCCGGGACAGGGGGCTTGTACTTC
NA,NA,TRBV9,TRBJ2-6,CASSVTGTGANVLTF,TGTGCCAGCAGCGTAACAGGCACTGGGGCCAACGTCCTGACTTTC
NA,TRBD1,TRBV27,TRBJ1-4,CASSPQTGGDEKLFF,TGTGCCAGCAGTCCGCAAACAGGGGGCGATGAAAAACTGTTTTTT
NA,TRBD2,TRBV29-1,TRBJ2-7,CSVEVLTSGNNEQYF,TGCAGCGTTGAAGTTTTGACTAGCGGGAACAACGAGCAGTACTTC
NA,NA,TRBV5-1,TRBJ2-2,CASSRNGGDTGELFF,TGCGCCAGCAGCCGAAACGGAGGGGACACCGGGGAGCTGTTTTTT
NA,NA,TRBV15,TRBJ2-1,CATSRSRDYSLEVF,TGTGCCACCAGCAGATCTCGAGACTACTCCCTGGAGGTCTTC
many,TRBD1,TRBV6-5,TRBJ1-2,CATKTGLHYGYTF,TGTGCCACGAAGACAGGGTTGCACTATGGCTACACCTTC
NA,TRBD2,TRBV9,TRBJ2-2,CASSVAGGLAVTGELFF,TGTGCCAGCAGCGTAGCGGGGGGGCTAGCCGTCACCGGGGAGCTGTTTTTT
NA,NA,TRBV4-1,TRBJ1-4,CASSLPTGEKLFF,TGCGCCAGCAGCCTACCCACAGGGGAAAAACTGTTTTTT
NA,NA,TRBV5-4,TRBJ1-4,CASSLGQNEKLFF,TGTGCCAGCAGCTTGGGGCAAAATGAAAAACTGTTTTTT
NA,NA,TRBV28,TRBJ1-4,CASRTYQTNEKLFF,TGTGCCAGCAGAACCTACCAAACTAATGAAAAACTGTTTTTT
NA,TRBD2,TRBV6-4,TRBJ2-5,CASSERGGQETQYF,TGTGCCAGCAGTGAGCGGGGGGGCCAAGAGACCCAGTACTTC
NA,TRBD2,TRBV12-5,TRBJ2-1,CASGLGLAGGQSYNEQFF,TGTGCTAGTGGTTTGGGTCTAGCGGGGGGGCAATCCTACAATGAGCAGTTCTTC
NA,TRBD1,TRBV18,TRBJ1-1,CASSPPGQPNTEAFF,TGTGCCAGCTCACCACCGGGACAGCCGAACACTGAAGCTTTCTTT
NA,NA,TRBV6-1,TRBJ1-5,CASSEGVDSGSNQPQHF,TGTGCCAGCAGTGAAGGGGTCGACAGTGGGAGCAATCAGCCCCAGCATTTT
NA,TRBD2,TRBV7-8,TRBJ2-5,CASRLSSSGGHQETQYF,TGTGCCAGCAGACTTAGCTCTAGCGGGGGGCACCAAGAGACCCAGTACTTC
NA,NA,TRBV6-6,TRBJ2-3,CASSPRDEGTDTQYF,TGTGCCAGCAGTCCCCGGGACGAAGGAACAGATACGCAGTATTTT
NA,NA,TRBV6-6,TRBJ1-3,CASSYGNTIYF,TGTGCCAGCAGTTACGGAAACACCATATATTTT